The rows below give T cell receptor beta chains drawn from one sample of a study of blood T cell repertoires in COVID-19. Clones were read by immunoSEQ multiplex PCR, and TCRdb kept only the in-frame ones, dropping some. The sample has 200,000 to 300,000 clones, approximately 90% seen once. The specimen was PBMCs or T cells enriched from blood (not recorded which). These receptors were collected from a woman aged 25 to 39 who had recovered from COVID-19. The CDR3 runs from the conserved cysteine through the conserved F or W. The D gene is left open where the match is weak. Rows give clone size only sometimes, using once, few, many, or a class for an expanded clone.

V gene,clone size,J gene,D gene,CDR3 protein,CDR3 DNA
TRBV6-5,once,TRBJ1-1,NA,CASSREGAAFF,TGTGCCAGCAGCCGTGAGGGAGCAGCTTTCTTT
TRBV3-1/TRBV3-2,NA,TRBJ1-1,NA,CASSQDLNTEAFF,TGTGCCAGCAGCCAAGACTTGAACACTGAAGCTTTCTTT
TRBV6-6,once,TRBJ2-2,TRBD1,CASSVLSGTGTGELFF,TGTGCCAGCAGCGTCCTCTCCGGGACAGGGACCGGGGAGCTGTTTTTT
TRBV28,NA,TRBJ2-2,NA,CASSSVDYLNTGELFF,TGTGCCAGCAGTTCGGTAGACTATCTGAACACCGGGGAGCTGTTTTTT
TRBV30,NA,TRBJ1-1,TRBD1,CACLTGEGTEAFF,TGTGCCTGTTTGACAGGGGAAGGCACTGAAGCTTTCTTT
TRBV28,NA,TRBJ1-1,NA,CASWGRATEAFF,TGTGCCAGCTGGGGGCGTGCCACTGAAGCTTTCTTT
TRBV4-3,NA,TRBJ1-3,NA,CASSPTGFSGNTIYF,TGCGCCAGCAGCCCGACAGGCTTTTCTGGAAACACCATATATTTT
TRBV15,NA,TRBJ2-3,TRBD2,CATRDPLAGEDRTNTDTQYF,TGTGCCACCAGAGACCCACTAGCGGGAGAGGACAGGACCAACACAGATACGCAGTATTTT
TRBV27,NA,TRBJ2-7,NA,CASSFDSGYEQYF,TGTGCCAGCAGTTTCGATAGCGGATACGAGCAGTACTTC
TRBV28,NA,TRBJ2-7,NA,CASRGVPASYEQYF,TGTGCCAGCAGGGGAGTCCCAGCTTCATACGAGCAGTACTTC